This TCR beta chain appears in the sequencing data of a study of CD8 T cells in ankylosing spondylitis. Quantitative molecular-barcoded 5'-RACE generated the TCR beta libraries. TCRdb reprocessed the 5' RACE reads via MiXCR and lists one record per CDR3 protein. The sample has 180,000 or so distinct CDR3 sequences, around a tenth seen once. Study-wide results and limits: The study identified a TCR beta motif of several highly homologous variants that appeared characteristic of ankylosing spondylitis blood. In synovial fluid and blood from reactive arthritis, some motif variants were previously reported. Clones tied to disease were said to be significantly enriched in matched ankylosing spondylitis synovial fluid.

CDR1 is MNHEY and CDR2 is SVGEGT in the germline V gene. The CDR3 runs 15 residues. A remark on this clonotype: Its target is not known.

This receptor was obtained from a male donor with ankylosing spondylitis or in good health (not recorded which). The rearrangement uses TRBV6-2 or TRBV6-3 and TRBJ1-5; no definite D call. The J call is doubtful: the DNA matches TRBJ2-3 better. The sample consisted of blood, either unsorted or a sorted T cell fraction (not recorded which). This CDR3 is CASSAIQMRNQPQYF. Here the CDR3 DNA reads TGTGCCAGCAGTGCTATCCAGATGCGCAATCAGCCCCAGTATTTT.